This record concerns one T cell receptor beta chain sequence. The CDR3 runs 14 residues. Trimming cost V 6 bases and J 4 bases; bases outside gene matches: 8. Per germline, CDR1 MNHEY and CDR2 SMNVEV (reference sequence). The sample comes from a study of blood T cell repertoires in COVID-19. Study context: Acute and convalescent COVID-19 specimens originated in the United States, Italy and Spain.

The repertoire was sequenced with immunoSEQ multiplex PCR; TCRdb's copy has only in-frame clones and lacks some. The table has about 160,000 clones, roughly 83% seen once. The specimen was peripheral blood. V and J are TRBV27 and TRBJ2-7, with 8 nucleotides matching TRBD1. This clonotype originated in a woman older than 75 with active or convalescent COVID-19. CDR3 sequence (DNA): TGTGCCAGCAGCCGCCGGGACAGGAGTTACGAGCAGTACTTC. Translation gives CASSRRDRSYEQYF.